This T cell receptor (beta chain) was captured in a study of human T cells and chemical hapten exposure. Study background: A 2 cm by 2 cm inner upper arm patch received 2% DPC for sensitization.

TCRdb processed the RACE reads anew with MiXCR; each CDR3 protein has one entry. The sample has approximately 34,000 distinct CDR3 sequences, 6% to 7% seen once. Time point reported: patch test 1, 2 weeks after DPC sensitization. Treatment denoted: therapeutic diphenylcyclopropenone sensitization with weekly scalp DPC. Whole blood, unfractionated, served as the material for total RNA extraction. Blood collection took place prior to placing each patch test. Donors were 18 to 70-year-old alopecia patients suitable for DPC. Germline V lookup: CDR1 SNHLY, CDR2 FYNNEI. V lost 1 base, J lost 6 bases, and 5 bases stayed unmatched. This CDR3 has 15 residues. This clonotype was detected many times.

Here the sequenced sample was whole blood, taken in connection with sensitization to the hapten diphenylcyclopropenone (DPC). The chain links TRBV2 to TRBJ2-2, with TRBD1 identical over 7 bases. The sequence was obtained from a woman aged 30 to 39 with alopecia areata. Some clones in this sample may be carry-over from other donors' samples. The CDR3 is CASSEEWTGAGELFF. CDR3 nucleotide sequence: TGTGCCAGCAGTGAAGAATGGACAGGAGCCGGGGAGCTGTTTTTT.